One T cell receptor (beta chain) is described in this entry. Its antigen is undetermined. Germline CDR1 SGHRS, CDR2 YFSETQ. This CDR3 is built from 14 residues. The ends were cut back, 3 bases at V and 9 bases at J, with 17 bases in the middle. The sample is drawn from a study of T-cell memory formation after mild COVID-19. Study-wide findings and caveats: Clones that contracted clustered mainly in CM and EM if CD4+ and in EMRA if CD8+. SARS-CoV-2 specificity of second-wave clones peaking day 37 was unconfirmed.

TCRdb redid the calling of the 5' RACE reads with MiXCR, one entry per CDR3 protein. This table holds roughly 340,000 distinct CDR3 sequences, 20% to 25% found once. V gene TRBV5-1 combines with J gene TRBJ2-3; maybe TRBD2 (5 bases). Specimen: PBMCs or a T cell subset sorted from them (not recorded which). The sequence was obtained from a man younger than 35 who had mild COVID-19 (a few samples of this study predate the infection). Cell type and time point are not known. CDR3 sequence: CASSWEIGVGTQYF. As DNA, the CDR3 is TGCGCCAGCAGCTGGGAGATTGGGGTCGGCACGCAGTATTTT.